This is a list of T cell receptor beta chains from one sample in a study of vaccination and CD4 T cells after COVID-19. A single record per CDR3 protein comes from TCRdb applying MiXCR to the PCR reads. In the table there are approximately 17,000 distinct CDR3 sequences, around 50% of which are singletons. These receptors have no identified antigens. Material: CD4+ T cells from blood, cultured in vitro, obtained before SARS-CoV-2 vaccination. These receptor sequences come from a human donor who had recovered from COVID-19. CDR3s leave out the opening cysteine and the closing phenylalanine or tryptophan. The order of the fields is J gene, V gene, CDR3 protein.

TRBJ1-5 | TRBV7-2 | ASSSPVLGGNQPQH
TRBJ2-5 | TRBV30 | AWFRQGPWQETQY
TRBJ2-1 | TRBV12-3/TRBV12-4 | ASSLRSGNSEQF
TRBJ2-7 | TRBV6-1 | ASRRDSEQY
TRBJ2-7 | TRBV7-2 | ASSLAFGVSYEQY
TRBJ2-4 | TRBV20-1 | SAGGLAGARAKNIQY
TRBJ2-5 | TRBV28 | ASSWTSGKYQETQY
TRBJ2-3 | TRBV25-1 | ASSERGQNDSFSTDTQY
TRBJ2-1 | TRBV7-2 | ASSLALAGGWTSYNEQF
TRBJ2-7 | TRBV7-6 | AEGTFSYEQY
TRBJ1-2 | TRBV2 | ASSERGQGKGYGYT
TRBJ2-5 | TRBV6-2/TRBV6-3 | ASSHGETQY
TRBJ2-5 | TRBV7-8 | ASSVTSGEATQY
TRBJ2-1 | TRBV11-3 | ASSLVGTRTSGSGHEQF
TRBJ2-5 | TRBV20-1 | SAREREQETQY
TRBJ2-3 | TRBV20-1 | SAPRQGPDTQY
TRBJ2-1 | TRBV5-1 | ASSPRQGDNEQF
TRBJ2-1 | TRBV10-3 | AITPAGQGFHEQF
TRBJ1-1 | TRBV27 | ASRPGTPMNTEAF
TRBJ2-1 | TRBV20-1 | SGASRAQGEQF
TRBJ2-3 | TRBV20-1 | SARDPPSGRALDTQY
TRBJ1-1 | TRBV7-6 | ASSSRQGANTEAF